Following are 22 T cell receptor beta chains from one sample sequenced in a study of OX40 agonist ivuxolimab in advanced cancers. The repertoire was sequenced with immunoSEQ multiplex PCR; TCRdb's copy has only in-frame clones and lacks some. The sample comprises about 68,000 clones, around 83% of which are singletons, and 1.4% rests with the top ten. The specimen was CD4+ or CD8+ T cells sorted from blood, collected in a trial of the OX40 agonist ivuxolimab. The receptors were gathered from an adult with an advanced solid tumor such as melanoma, head and neck, liver or kidney cancer.

In nucleotides, the CDR3 is TGTGCCAGCAGCTTAGGCCCCGCTAGCGGGGGAGAGACCCAGTACTTC. Its protein is CASSLGPASGGETQYF. The chain is built from TRBV7-2 and TRBJ2-5; 10 bases line up with TRBD2. V lost 1 base and J lost 4; bases outside the gene matches: 6. The CDR3 runs to 16 residues. Germline assignment: CDR1 SGHTA and CDR2 FQGNSA.

The rearrangement uses TRBV6-1 and TRBJ1-2; tentative D call: TRBD1 (5 bases). This CDR3 region has 15 residues. Trimming removed 0 bases at V and 5 bases at J, with 13 bases between. The germline CDR1 and CDR2 sequences are MNHNS and SASEGT. CDR3 coding DNA: TGTGCCAGCAGTGAAGCTGGGGGGAAGACTTATGGCTACACCTTC. Protein sequence: CASSEAGGKTYGYTF.

V gene TRBV25-1 combines with J gene TRBJ1-2; D gene uncertain. CDR3 length: 14 amino acids. Trimming took 2 bases from V and 1 from J, leaving 8 bases between them. Germline loops: CDR1 MGHDK, CDR2 SYGVNS. CDR3 nucleotide sequence: TGTGCCAGCAGTGAAACTGGCGGTAACTATGGCTACACCTTC. Translated: CASSETGGNYGYTF.

CDR3 in amino acids: CSGGDAGELFF. The DNA of the CDR3 is TGCAGCGGAGGGGACGCCGGGGAGCTGTTTTTT. V gene TRBV29-1 combines with J gene TRBJ2-2; D may be TRBD1 or TRBD2 (5 bases each). The CDR3 consists of 11 residues. The germline V and J ends were trimmed by 7 bases and 6 bases, with 9 bases remaining between them. Germline V gene data show CDR1 as SQVTM and CDR2 as ANQGSEA.

The chain links TRBV2 to TRBJ2-5; 14 nucleotides align to TRBD2. The CDR3 is 16 residues long. Losses at the gene ends were 9 bases for V and 5 bases for J; bases not matched to a gene: 11. CDR1 and CDR2 (germline): SNHLY, FYNNEI. CDR3 sequence (DNA): TGTGCCAGTCGGACTAGCGGGGGGTCAGGGTCGGAGACCCAGTACTTC. It yields the protein CASRTSGGSGSETQYF.

This chain joins TRBV7-2 and TRBJ1-1; 7 bases match TRBD1. The CDR3 runs 14 residues. J lost 4 bases, V lost 5 bases, and 7 bases had no gene match. Germline V gene sequence: CDR1 SGHTA, CDR2 FQGNSA. The CDR3 DNA reads as TGTGCCAGCAGCGTACGACAGGGCGCCACTGAAGCTTTCTTT. It yields the protein CASSVRQGATEAFF.

The chain employs TRBV30 and TRBJ2-2, with 8 nucleotides matching TRBD1. Germline CDR1 is GTSNPN and CDR2 is SVGIG (reference sequence). V lost 0 bases and J lost 8; bases outside the gene matches: 8. The CDR3 is made up of 15 amino acids. CDR3 in amino acids: CAWSVPQGARGELFF. CDR3 nucleotides: TGTGCCTGGAGTGTGCCTCAGGGGGCAAGGGGGGAGCTGTTTTTT. Supplemented by reference TRBV30 and TRBJ2-2, the full variable domain reads SQTIHQWPATLVQPVGSPLSLECTVEGTSNPNLYWYRQAAGRGLQLLFYSVGIGQISSEVPQNLSASRPQDRQFILSSKKLLLSDSGFYLCAWSVPQGARGELFFGEGSRLTVL.

This chain connects TRBV6-5 to TRBJ1-2, with 8 bases lining up with TRBD1. V lost 4 bases to trimming and J lost 2 bases; unmatched junction nucleotides: 6. Germline assignment: CDR1 MNHEY and CDR2 SVGAGI. This CDR3 has 15 residues. This CDR3 is CASSFTTGVNYGYTF. CDR3 sequence (DNA): TGTGCCAGCAGTTTCACGACAGGGGTGAACTATGGCTACACCTTC.

This chain uses TRBV5-1 with TRBJ2-5; TRBD2 might be the D (5 bases). V lost 3 bases and J 1 base, leaving 10 bases between the germline ends. The length of the CDR3 is 14 residues. Germline CDR1 reads SGHRS; CDR2 reads YFSETQ. The CDR3 sequence is CASSSGIFQETQYF. The CDR3 DNA reads TGCGCCAGCAGCTCCGGGATCTTCCAAGAGACCCAGTACTTC.

Comments on this clone: Additional DNA sequences in this sample encode the identical CDR3. The rearrangement uses TRBV6-4 and TRBJ1-1; no reliable D call. This CDR3 is built from 13 residues. Germline V lookup: CDR1 MRHNA, CDR2 SNTAGT. V lost 4 bases, J lost 5 bases, and 11 bases lay in between. This CDR3 is CASSVSIQTEAFF. CDR3 nucleotides: TGTGCCAGCAGTGTTTCTATTCAGACTGAAGCTTTCTTT.

The chain carries TRBV5-5 and TRBJ2-3; 8 nucleotides match TRBD1. The V gene's germline CDR1 is SGHKS and CDR2 YYEKEE (reference sequence). CDR3 size: 14 residues. J gave up 8 bases and V 6 bases, and 11 bases lay outside the gene matches. The CDR3 spells CASILGQGPSTQYF. The CDR3, as DNA: TGTGCCAGCATCCTCGGACAGGGACCAAGTACGCAGTATTTT.

The chain joins TRBV5-1 to TRBJ2-1; 10 nucleotides line up with TRBD2. CDR3 length: 16 amino acids. V shed 5 bases and J 11 bases; nucleotides not matched to a gene: 16. Germline CDR1 reads SGHRS; CDR2 reads YFSETQ. CDR3 DNA sequence: TGCGCCAGCAGTGACTCCGGGACTAGCGCTGGTCGGAAGCAGTTCTTC. Protein product: CASSDSGTSAGRKQFF.

The chain carries TRBV11-2 and TRBJ2-5; 7 nucleotides align to TRBD2. Trimming cost V 4 bases and J 5 bases; bases outside gene matches: 4. Per the germline V gene, CDR1 is SGHAT and CDR2 is FQNNGV. The CDR3 extends over 13 amino acids. The chain's CDR3 is CASSWGGRETQYF. The CDR3 DNA reads as TGTGCCAGCAGCTGGGGGGGGAGGGAGACCCAGTACTTC.

The chain carries TRBV5-8 and TRBJ1-4, with no clear D. V lost 1 base and J lost 5, with 12 bases in between. The CDR3 consists of 15 residues. Germline CDR1 reads SGHTS; CDR2 reads YDEGEE. The CDR3 sequence: CASSLSQARNEKLFF. Here the CDR3 DNA reads TGTGCCAGCAGCTTGTCCCAGGCTAGAAATGAAAAACTGTTTTTT.

In its sample, this clone was seen once. This chain connects TRBV4-1 to TRBJ2-7; 8 positions agree with TRBD1. This CDR3 comprises 16 residues. Germline-derived CDR1 and CDR2 are MGHRA and YSYEKL. Trimming took 0 bases from V and 6 from J; bases not matched to a gene: 10. In DNA form, the CDR3 reads TGCGCCAGCAGCCAAGATGACAGGGGCCTCCTTGTCGAGCAGTACTTC. Its translation is CASSQDDRGLLVEQYF.

The chain uses TRBV14 and TRBJ2-7; 9 bases map to TRBD1. Germline V lookup: CDR1 SGHDN, CDR2 FVKESK. J lost 3 bases, V lost 4 bases, and 4 bases had no gene match. This CDR3 is 14 amino acids long. The CDR3, as DNA: TGTGCCAGCAGCCGAGGACAGGGGTACTACGAGCAGTACTTC. Translating gives CASSRGQGYYEQYF.

This chain uses TRBV2 with TRBJ1-5, with 10 bases matching TRBD1. The CDR3 runs 14 residues. The germline V gene encodes CDR1 SNHLY and CDR2 FYNNEI. J lost 2 bases, V lost 8 bases, and 3 bases had no gene match. The CDR3 nucleotides are TGTGCCAGCGTGACAGGGGGCGGCAATCAGCCCCAGCATTTT. This translates into CASVTGGGNQPQHF.

This clone was found a few times. The gene calls are TRBV7-9 and TRBJ2-7; D possibly corresponds to TRBD1 (5 bases). The CDR3 is 15 residues long. With 5 bases removed from V and 6 bases from J, the gap between germline ends came to 20 bases. Germline V gene data show CDR1 as SEHNR and CDR2 as FQNEAQ (reference sequence). Written as DNA, the CDR3 is TGTGCCAGCAGCCCTCCTGGGGCCCTCCATTCCGAGCAGTACTTC. Translating it yields CASSPPGALHSEQYF.

The CDR3 DNA is TGTGCCAGCAGTGATTGGGGGACAGGGATCTACGAGCAGTACTTC. This sequence encodes CASSDWGTGIYEQYF. The chain uses TRBV25-1 and TRBJ2-7; 9 nucleotides align to TRBD1. The CDR3 has 15 residues. Germline V lookup: CDR1 MGHDK, CDR2 SYGVNS. The junction had 6 bases not matched to a gene; V was cut back by 3 bases and J by 3 bases.

The chain couples TRBV25-1 to TRBJ1-6; D not resolved. This CDR3 spans 16 amino acids. V was trimmed by 2 bases and J by 0 bases, leaving 8 bases between them. CDR1 is MGHDK, CDR2 SYGVNS, per germline. This CDR3 reads CASSERVSSYNSPLHF. The CDR3 DNA follows: TGTGCCAGCAGTGAAAGGGTCAGCTCCTATAATTCACCCCTCCACTTT.

The rearrangement uses TRBV6-5 and TRBJ1-6; D is uncertain. V was trimmed by 5 bases and J by 10 bases, leaving 12 bases between them. CDR1 MNHEY and CDR2 SVGAGI come from the germline V gene. This CDR3 region has 13 residues. The CDR3 nucleotides are TGTGCCAGCAGTACCCGCCCGGGGTCACCCCTCCACTTT. The encoded protein is CASSTRPGSPLHF.

The chain links TRBV9 to TRBJ2-3; D remains ambiguous. The CDR3 length is 15 residues. With 0 bases removed from V and 0 bases from J, the gap between germline ends came to 8 bases. Germline loops: CDR1 SGDLS, CDR2 YYNGEE. CDR3 DNA: TGTGCCAGCAGCGTAGTGGCGGCTAGCACAGATACGCAGTATTTT. This codes for CASSVVAASTDTQYF.